The 12 T cell receptor beta chains below were found in one sample sequenced in a study of T cell changes during pregnancy in multiple sclerosis. Sequenced by immunoSEQ multiplex PCR; TCRdb stores in-frame clones only, minus some. The sample records over 50,000 clones, 70% to 90% being singletons. Sequencing used peripheral blood, obtained after pregnancy. The source is a female donor with multiple sclerosis, enrolled in a pregnancy study.

This chain links TRBV7-2 with TRBJ2-1; 7 bases map to TRBD1. V shed 0 bases and J 8 bases; nucleotides not matched to a gene: 1. This CDR3 comprises 13 residues. The germline V gene has CDR1 SGHTA and CDR2 FQGNSA. Here the CDR3 reads CASSLATGHEQFF. The CDR3 nucleotides are TGTGCCAGCAGCTTAGCGACAGGGCATGAGCAGTTCTTC.

J is TRBJ1-6 and V is TRBV11-2, with a tentative D call TRBD1 (5 bases). CDR1 and CDR2 (germline): SGHAT, FQNNGV. Trimming took 1 base from V and 9 from J, leaving 13 bases between them. CDR3 length equals 15 residues. CDR3 DNA sequence: TGTGCCAGCAGCTTAGTCCCCAGGGTGGGTTCACCCCTCCACTTT. Residues: CASSLVPRVGSPLHF.

This chain joins TRBV5-1 and TRBJ1-1, with D maybe TRBD1 (5 bases). Looked up from germline, CDR1 is SGHRS and CDR2 is YFSETQ. Trimming left V 4 bases short and J 4 bases short, with 17 bases between. This CDR3 spans 15 amino acids. As DNA, the CDR3 is TGCGCCAGCAGCCCCCGGGGGGGGGAGGGCACTGAAGCTTTCTTT. It specifies CASSPRGGEGTEAFF.

The CDR3 sequence: CAISDIGIGDTEAFF. CDR3 nucleotide sequence: TGTGCCATCAGTGACATCGGGATTGGTGACACTGAAGCTTTCTTT. The genes are TRBV10-3 and TRBJ1-1, with D hard to call. Germline V gene lookup returns CDR1 ENHRY and CDR2 SYGVKD. The germline V and J ends were trimmed by 3 bases and 3 bases, with 14 bases remaining between them. This CDR3 spans 15 amino acids.

The chain is built from TRBV2 and TRBJ1-2; no definite D call. The CDR3 totals 14 residues. Trimming shortened V by 1 base and J by 6 bases, and 12 bases separated the two germline ends. CDR1 and CDR2 from the germline V gene are SNHLY and FYNNEI. The CDR3 here is CASSEVGRMDGYTF. The CDR3 DNA reads TGTGCCAGCAGTGAAGTCGGGAGAATGGATGGCTACACCTTC.

The chain uses TRBV9 and TRBJ1-2, with 8 nucleotides matching TRBD1. V was pared by 4 bases and J by 4 bases, with 12 bases of the junction left unmatched. Germline CDR1 reads SGDLS; CDR2 reads YYNGEE. The CDR3 loop spans 16 amino acids. CDR3 sequence (DNA): TGTGCCAGCAGCCCGACAGGGGCGGGGGCTGGCTATGGCTACACCTTC. This translates into CASSPTGAGAGYGYTF.

V usage is TRBV7-8 and J usage is TRBJ2-7, with TRBD2 identical over 7 bases. CDR3 length: 14 residues. The V and J ends lost 5 bases and 5 bases, in that order; junction bases with no gene match: 9. CDR1 SGHVS and CDR2 FQNEAQ come from the germline V gene. CDR3 protein: CASSPMLADHEQYF. The CDR3 coding sequence is TGTGCCAGCAGCCCCATGCTAGCGGACCACGAGCAGTACTTC.

V and J are TRBV27 and TRBJ1-2, with D possibly TRBD1 on 6 matching bases. This CDR3 is 15 amino acids long. CDR1 and CDR2 from the germline V gene are MNHEY and SMNVEV (reference sequence). V shed 4 bases and J shed 3 bases, with 15 bases lying between them. The chain's CDR3 is CASSSMGAGDYGYTF. The CDR3 DNA sequence: TGTGCCAGCAGTTCTATGGGGGCGGGGGACTATGGCTACACCTTC.

The chain carries TRBV28 and TRBJ2-2, with D possibly matching TRBD1 (5 bases). In germline, CDR1 is MDHEN, CDR2 SYDVKM. The CDR3 contains 18 residues. V lost 3 bases and J 1 base, leaving 18 bases between the germline ends. The CDR3 loop reads CASSFPPWGRENTGELFF. In nucleotides, the CDR3 is TGTGCCAGCAGTTTTCCTCCTTGGGGCAGGGAGAACACCGGGGAGCTGTTTTTT.

This clone showed up just a few times. This rearrangement joins TRBV30 to TRBJ1-1; unclear D gene. The germline V gene encodes CDR1 GTSNPN and CDR2 SVGIG (reference sequence). The CDR3 runs 13 residues. V shed 3 bases and J shed 5 bases, with 13 bases lying between them. The CDR3: CAWRSSGWTEAFF. For the CDR3, the DNA is TGTGCCTGGAGGTCGAGCGGTTGGACTGAAGCTTTCTTT. The entire variable domain, with the rest obtained from reference TRBV30 and TRBJ1-1, is as follows: SQTIHQWPATLVQPVGSPLSLECTVEGTSNPNLYWYRQAAGRGLQLLFYSVGIGQISSEVPQNLSASRPQDRQFILSSKKLLLSDSGFYLCAWRSSGWTEAFFGQGTRLTVV.

This clone was counted a single time. The rearrangement links TRBV11-2 to TRBJ1-2; D is perhaps TRBD1 (6 bases). The V end lost 6 bases, the J end lost 5 bases, and 13 bases lay between the germline ends. This CDR3 is 13 amino acids long. The germline gives CDR1 SGHAT, CDR2 FQNNGV. CDR3 sequence: CASSKDRGYGYTF. DNA for the CDR3: TGTGCCAGCAGTAAGGACAGAGGGTATGGCTACACCTTC.

This chain links TRBV14 with TRBJ2-7, with 8 nucleotides matching TRBD1. The germline gives CDR1 SGHDN, CDR2 FVKESK. CDR3 length equals 16 residues. V dropped 0 bases and J dropped 5; count of bases not matched to a gene: 9. The CDR3 DNA follows: TGTGCCAGCAGCCAAGATCAGGGGGCGCTTTCCCACGAGCAGTACTTC. It encodes CASSQDQGALSHEQYF.